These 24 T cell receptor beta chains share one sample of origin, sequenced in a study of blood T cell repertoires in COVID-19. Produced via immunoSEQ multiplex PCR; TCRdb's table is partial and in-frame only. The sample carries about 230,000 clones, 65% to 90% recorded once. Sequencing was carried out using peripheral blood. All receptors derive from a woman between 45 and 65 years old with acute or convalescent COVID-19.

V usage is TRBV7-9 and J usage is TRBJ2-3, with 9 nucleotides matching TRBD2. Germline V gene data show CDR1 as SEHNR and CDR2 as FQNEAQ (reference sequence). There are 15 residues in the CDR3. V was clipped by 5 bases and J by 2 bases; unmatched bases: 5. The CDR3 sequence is CASSRTSASTDTQYF. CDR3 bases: TGTGCCAGCAGCCGGACTAGCGCTTCCACAGATACGCAGTATTTT. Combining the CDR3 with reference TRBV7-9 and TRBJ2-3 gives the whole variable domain DTGVSQNPRHKITKRGQNVTFRCDPISEHNRLYWYRQTLGQGPEFLTYFQNEAQLEKSRLLSDRFSAERPKGSFSTLEIQRTEQGDSAMYLCASSRTSASTDTQYFGPGTRLTVL.

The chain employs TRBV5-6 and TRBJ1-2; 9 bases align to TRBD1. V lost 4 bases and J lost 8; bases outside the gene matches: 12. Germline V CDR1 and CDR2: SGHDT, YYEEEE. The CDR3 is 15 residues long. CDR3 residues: CASSDPGQGHWGYTF. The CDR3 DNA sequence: TGTGCCAGCAGCGATCCGGGACAGGGTCATTGGGGCTACACCTTC. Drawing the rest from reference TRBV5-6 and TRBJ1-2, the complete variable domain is DAGVTQSPTHLIKTRGQQVTLRCSPKSGHDTVSWYQQALGQGPQFIFQYYEEEERQRGNFPDRFSGHQFPNYSSELNVNALLLGDSALYLCASSDPGQGHWGYTFGSGTRLTVV.

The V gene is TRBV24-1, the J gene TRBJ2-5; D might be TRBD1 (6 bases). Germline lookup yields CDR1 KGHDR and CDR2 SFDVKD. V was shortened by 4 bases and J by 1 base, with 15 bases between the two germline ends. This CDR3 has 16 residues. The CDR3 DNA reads TGTGCCACCAGTGAGCAGGGGATGGGGCTCCAAGAGACCCAGTACTTC. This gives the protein CATSEQGMGLQETQYF.

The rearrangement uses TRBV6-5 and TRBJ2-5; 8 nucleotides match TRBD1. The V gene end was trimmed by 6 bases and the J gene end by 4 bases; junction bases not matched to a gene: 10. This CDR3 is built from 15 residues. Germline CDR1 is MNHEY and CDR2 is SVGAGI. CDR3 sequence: CASRPPTGAPETQYF. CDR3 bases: TGTGCCAGCAGGCCCCCGACAGGGGCCCCAGAGACCCAGTACTTC.

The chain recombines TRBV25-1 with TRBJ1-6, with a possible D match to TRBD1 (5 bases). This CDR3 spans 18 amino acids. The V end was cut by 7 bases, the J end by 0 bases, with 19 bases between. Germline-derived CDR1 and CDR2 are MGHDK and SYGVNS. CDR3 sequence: CASKDKRLLSSYNSPLHF. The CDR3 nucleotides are TGTGCCAGCAAGGACAAAAGGCTTCTTAGCTCCTATAATTCACCCCTCCACTTT.

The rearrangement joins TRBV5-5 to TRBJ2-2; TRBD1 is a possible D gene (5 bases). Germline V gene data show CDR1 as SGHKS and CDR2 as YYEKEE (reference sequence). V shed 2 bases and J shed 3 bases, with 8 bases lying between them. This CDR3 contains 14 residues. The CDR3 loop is CASSLIGDTGELFF. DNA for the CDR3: TGTGCCAGCAGCTTAATAGGGGACACCGGGGAGCTGTTTTTT.

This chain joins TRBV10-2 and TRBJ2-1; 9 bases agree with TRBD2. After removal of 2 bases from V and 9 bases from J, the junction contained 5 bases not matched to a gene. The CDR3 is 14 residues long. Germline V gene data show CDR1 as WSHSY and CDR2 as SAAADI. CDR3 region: CASSELPTSGEQFF. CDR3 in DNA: TGCGCCAGCAGTGAGCTTCCGACTAGCGGTGAGCAGTTCTTC.

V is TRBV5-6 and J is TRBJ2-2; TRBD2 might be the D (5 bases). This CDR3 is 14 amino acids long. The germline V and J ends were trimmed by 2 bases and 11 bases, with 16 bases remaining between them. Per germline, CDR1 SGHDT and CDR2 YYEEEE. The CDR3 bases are TGTGCCAGCAGCTTCTCTGGGGAGCTGGGAGAGCTGTTTTTT. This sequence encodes CASSFSGELGELFF.

CDR3 bases: TGCGCCAGCAGCTTAGACAGCTCGAACACCGGGGAGCTGTTTTTT. Translated: CASSLDSSNTGELFF. This chain connects TRBV5-1 to TRBJ2-2; the D gene is possibly TRBD1 (5 bases). The CDR3 covers 15 residues. V was cut by 2 bases and J by 0 bases, with 8 bases left in between. The germline V gene has CDR1 SGHRS and CDR2 YFSETQ.

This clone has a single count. The CDR3 region is CASSLTGQGDEKLFF. Here the CDR3 DNA reads TGCGCCAGCAGCTTGACGGGACAGGGCGATGAAAAACTGTTTTTT. The chain carries TRBV5-1 and TRBJ1-4, with 9 bases fitting TRBD1. There are 15 residues in the CDR3. Germline V gene sequence: CDR1 SGHRS, CDR2 YFSETQ. With 1 base clipped from V and 6 bases from J, the junction kept 4 bases outside the gene matches.

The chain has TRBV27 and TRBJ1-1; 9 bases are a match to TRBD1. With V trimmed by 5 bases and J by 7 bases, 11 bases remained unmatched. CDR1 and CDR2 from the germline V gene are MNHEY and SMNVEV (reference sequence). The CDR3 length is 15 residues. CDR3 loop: CASSQAWTGEDEAFF. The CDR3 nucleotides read TGTGCCAGCAGTCAAGCCTGGACAGGGGAGGATGAAGCTTTCTTT.

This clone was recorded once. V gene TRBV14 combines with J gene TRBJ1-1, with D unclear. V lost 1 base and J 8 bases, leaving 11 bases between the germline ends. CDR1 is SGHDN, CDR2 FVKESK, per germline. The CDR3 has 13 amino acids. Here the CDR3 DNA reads TGTGCCAGCAGCCAAGTGGGTCTGACAGAAGCTTTCTTT. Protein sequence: CASSQVGLTEAFF.

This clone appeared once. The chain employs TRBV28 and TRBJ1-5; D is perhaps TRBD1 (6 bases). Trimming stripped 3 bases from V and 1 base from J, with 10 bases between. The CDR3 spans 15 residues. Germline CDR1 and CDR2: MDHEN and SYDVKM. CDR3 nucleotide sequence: TGTGCCAGCAGTTTGGGGGCTTGGAGCAATCAGCCCCAGCATTTT. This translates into CASSLGAWSNQPQHF.

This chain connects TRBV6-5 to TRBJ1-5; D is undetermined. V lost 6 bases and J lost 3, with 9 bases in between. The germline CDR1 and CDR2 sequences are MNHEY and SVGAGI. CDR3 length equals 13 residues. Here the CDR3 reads CASSSRDNQPQHF. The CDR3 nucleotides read TGTGCCAGCAGCAGCCGGGACAATCAGCCCCAGCATTTT.

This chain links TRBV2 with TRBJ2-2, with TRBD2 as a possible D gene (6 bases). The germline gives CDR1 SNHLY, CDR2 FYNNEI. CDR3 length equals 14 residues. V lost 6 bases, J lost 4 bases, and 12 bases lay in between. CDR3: CASRPGLLTGELFF. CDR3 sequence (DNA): TGTGCCAGCAGACCGGGACTCCTCACCGGGGAGCTGTTTTTT.

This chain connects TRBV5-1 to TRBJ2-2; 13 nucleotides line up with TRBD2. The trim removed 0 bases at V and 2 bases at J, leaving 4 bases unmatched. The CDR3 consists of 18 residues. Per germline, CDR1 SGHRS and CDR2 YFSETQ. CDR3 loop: CASSLVGTSGINTGELFF. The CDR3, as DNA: TGCGCCAGCAGCTTGGTGGGGACTAGCGGGATTAACACCGGGGAGCTGTTTTTT.

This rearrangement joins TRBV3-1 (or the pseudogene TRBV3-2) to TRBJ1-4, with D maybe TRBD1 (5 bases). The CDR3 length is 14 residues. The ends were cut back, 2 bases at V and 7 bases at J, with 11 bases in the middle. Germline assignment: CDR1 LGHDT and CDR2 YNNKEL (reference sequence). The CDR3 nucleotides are TGTGCCAGCAGCCAACAGGGTAGGGGTGAAAAACTGTTTTTT. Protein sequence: CASSQQGRGEKLFF.

The CDR3 spells CASSLVRGGYGYTF. The DNA for the CDR3 is TGTGCCAGTAGTCTAGTTAGAGGGGGCTATGGCTACACCTTC. The J gene is TRBJ1-2, the V gene TRBV19, with a tentative D call TRBD1 (6 bases). This CDR3 is built from 14 residues. The V end was cut by 5 bases, the J end by 4 bases, with 14 bases between. Germline V CDR1 and CDR2: LNHDA, SQIVND (reference sequence).

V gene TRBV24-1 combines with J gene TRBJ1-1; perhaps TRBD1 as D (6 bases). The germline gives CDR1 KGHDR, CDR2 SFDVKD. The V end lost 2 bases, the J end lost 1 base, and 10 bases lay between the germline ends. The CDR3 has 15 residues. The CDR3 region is CATSDSQQGNTEAFF. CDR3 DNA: TGTGCCACCAGTGATTCCCAACAGGGGAACACTGAAGCTTTCTTT.

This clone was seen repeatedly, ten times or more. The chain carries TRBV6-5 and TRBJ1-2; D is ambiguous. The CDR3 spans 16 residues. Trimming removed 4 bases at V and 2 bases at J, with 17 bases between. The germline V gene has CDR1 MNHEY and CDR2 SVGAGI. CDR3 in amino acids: CASSSEYRAANYGYTF. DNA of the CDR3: TGTGCCAGCAGTTCCGAATACCGAGCCGCAAACTATGGCTACACCTTC.

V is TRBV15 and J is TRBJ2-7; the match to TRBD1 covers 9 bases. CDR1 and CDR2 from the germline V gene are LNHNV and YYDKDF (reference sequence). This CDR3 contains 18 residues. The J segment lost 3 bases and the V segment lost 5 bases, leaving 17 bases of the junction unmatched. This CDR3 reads CATSGTGWWGQGHYEQYF. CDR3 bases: TGTGCCACCAGCGGAACTGGTTGGTGGGGACAGGGCCACTACGAGCAGTACTTC.

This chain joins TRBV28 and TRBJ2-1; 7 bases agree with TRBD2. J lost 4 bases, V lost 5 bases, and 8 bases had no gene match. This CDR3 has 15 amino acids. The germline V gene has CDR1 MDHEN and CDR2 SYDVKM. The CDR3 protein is CASSTTGGGYNEQFF. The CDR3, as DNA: TGTGCCAGCAGTACCACTGGCGGGGGATACAATGAGCAGTTCTTC.

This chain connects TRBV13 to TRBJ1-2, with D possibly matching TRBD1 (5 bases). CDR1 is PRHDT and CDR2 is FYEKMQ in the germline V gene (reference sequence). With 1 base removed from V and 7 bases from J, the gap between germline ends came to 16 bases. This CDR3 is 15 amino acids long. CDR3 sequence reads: CASSLVRGGLGGYTF. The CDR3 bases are TGTGCCAGCAGCTTAGTTAGGGGCGGCCTCGGTGGCTACACCTTC.

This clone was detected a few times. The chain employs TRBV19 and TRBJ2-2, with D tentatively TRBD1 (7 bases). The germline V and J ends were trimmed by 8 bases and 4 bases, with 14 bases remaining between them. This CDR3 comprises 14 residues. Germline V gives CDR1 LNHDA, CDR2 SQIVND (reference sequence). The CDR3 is CASRGRGVTGELFF. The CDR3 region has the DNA TGTGCCAGTCGGGGCAGGGGGGTCACCGGGGAGCTGTTTTTT.